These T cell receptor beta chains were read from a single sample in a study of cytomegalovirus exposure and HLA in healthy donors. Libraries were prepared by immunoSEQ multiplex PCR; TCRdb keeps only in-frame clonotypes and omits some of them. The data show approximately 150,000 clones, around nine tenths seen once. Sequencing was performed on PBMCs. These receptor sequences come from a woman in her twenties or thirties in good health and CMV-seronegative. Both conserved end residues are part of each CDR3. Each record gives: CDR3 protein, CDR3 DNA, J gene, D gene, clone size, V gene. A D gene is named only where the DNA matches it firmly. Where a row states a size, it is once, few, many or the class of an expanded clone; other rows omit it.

CDR3 protein: CASSLFRGQGELYTQYF
CDR3 DNA: TGTGCCAGCAGTTTATTCCGAGGACAGGGTGAACTGTATACGCAGTATTTT
J gene: TRBJ2-3
D gene: TRBD1
clone size: -
V gene: TRBV27

CDR3 protein: CASSPWELPTDTQYF
CDR3 DNA: TGTGCCAGCAGCCCCTGGGAGCTTCCCACAGATACGCAGTATTTT
J gene: TRBJ2-3
D gene: -
clone size: -
V gene: TRBV7-2

CDR3 protein: CASRSLGQGTDTQYF
CDR3 DNA: TGCGCCAGCAGATCTCTAGGGCAGGGGACAGATACGCAGTATTTT
J gene: TRBJ2-3
D gene: -
clone size: -
V gene: TRBV5-1

CDR3 protein: CASSLSAASSYEQYF
CDR3 DNA: TGTGCCAGCAGTTTATCGGCGGCCAGCAGCTACGAGCAGTACTTC
J gene: TRBJ2-7
D gene: -
clone size: -
V gene: TRBV27

CDR3 protein: CASSYDSTNEKLFF
CDR3 DNA: TGTGCCAGCAGCTATGACTCAACTAATGAAAAACTGTTTTTT
J gene: TRBJ1-4
D gene: -
clone size: -
V gene: TRBV27

CDR3 protein: CASSSGQFPYEQYF
CDR3 DNA: TGTGCCAGCAGCTCAGGACAGTTTCCCTACGAGCAGTACTTC
J gene: TRBJ2-7
D gene: -
clone size: -
V gene: TRBV5-4

CDR3 protein: CAISDNSYEQYF
CDR3 DNA: TGTGCCATCAGTGACAACTCCTACGAGCAGTACTTC
J gene: TRBJ2-7
D gene: -
clone size: -
V gene: TRBV10-3

CDR3 protein: CASSLTGLNTEAFF
CDR3 DNA: TGTGCCAGTAGTCTGACAGGGCTGAACACTGAAGCTTTCTTT
J gene: TRBJ1-1
D gene: TRBD1
clone size: -
V gene: TRBV19

CDR3 protein: CASSEGLAVYQETQYF
CDR3 DNA: TGCGCCAGCAGTGAAGGACTAGCGGTCTACCAAGAGACCCAGTACTTC
J gene: TRBJ2-5
D gene: TRBD2
clone size: -
V gene: TRBV10-2

CDR3 protein: CASSVGGTSGNTQYF
CDR3 DNA: TGTGCCAGCAGCGTCGGGGGGACTAGCGGGAATACGCAGTATTTT
J gene: TRBJ2-3
D gene: TRBD2
clone size: -
V gene: TRBV9

CDR3 protein: CASSDYWNTGELFF
CDR3 DNA: TGTGCCAGCAGTGATTATTGGAACACCGGGGAGCTGTTTTTT
J gene: TRBJ2-2
D gene: -
clone size: once
V gene: TRBV6-1

CDR3 protein: CASSSGLAGPGELFF
CDR3 DNA: TGTGCCAGCAGCTCTGGACTAGCGGGGCCCGGGGAGCTGTTTTTT
J gene: TRBJ2-2
D gene: TRBD2
clone size: -
V gene: TRBV7-9

CDR3 protein: CATSGGLDTEAFF
CDR3 DNA: TGTGCCACTTCAGGGGGCCTGGACACTGAAGCTTTCTTT
J gene: TRBJ1-1
D gene: TRBD1
clone size: -
V gene: TRBV25-1

CDR3 protein: CASRSGQGKVNQPQHF
CDR3 DNA: TGTGCCAGTAGGAGCGGACAGGGGAAGGTCAATCAGCCCCAGCATTTT
J gene: TRBJ1-5
D gene: TRBD1
clone size: -
V gene: TRBV19

CDR3 protein: CASTGTSGLYEQYF
CDR3 DNA: TGCGCCAGCACAGGGACTAGCGGCCTCTACGAGCAGTACTTC
J gene: TRBJ2-7
D gene: TRBD2
clone size: -
V gene: TRBV5-1

CDR3 protein: CASSRDGGAQYF
CDR3 DNA: TGCGCCAGCAGTAGGGACGGGGGAGCGCAGTATTTT
J gene: TRBJ2-3
D gene: -
clone size: -
V gene: TRBV10-1

CDR3 protein: CASSQKRARQEQNSPLHF
CDR3 DNA: TGTGCCAGCAGCCAAAAGAGAGCTCGACAGGAGCAAAATTCACCCCTCCACTTT
J gene: TRBJ1-6
D gene: -
clone size: -
V gene: TRBV14

CDR3 protein: CASRSTSSDFYEQYF
CDR3 DNA: TGCGCCAGCCGTTCTACTTCTAGCGACTTCTACGAGCAGTACTTC
J gene: TRBJ2-7
D gene: -
clone size: -
V gene: TRBV5-1

CDR3 protein: CASSIQGVGEKLFF
CDR3 DNA: TGTGCCAGCAGCATCCAGGGGGTAGGGGAAAAACTGTTTTTT
J gene: TRBJ1-4
D gene: TRBD1
clone size: few
V gene: TRBV5-6

CDR3 protein: CSAGNNFGGTNEKLFF
CDR3 DNA: TGCAGCGCCGGAAATAACTTCGGAGGTACTAATGAAAAACTGTTTTTT
J gene: TRBJ1-4
D gene: -
clone size: once
V gene: TRBV29-1

CDR3 protein: CASQGGPYEQYF
CDR3 DNA: TGTGCCAGTCAGGGTGGGCCCTACGAGCAGTACTTC
J gene: TRBJ2-7
D gene: -
clone size: -
V gene: TRBV7-9

CDR3 protein: CASRSTGGYNEQFF
CDR3 DNA: TGCGCCAGCAGGTCTACGGGGGGCTACAATGAGCAGTTCTTC
J gene: TRBJ2-1
D gene: TRBD2
clone size: -
V gene: TRBV5-1

CDR3 protein: CASSFRGLAGTKNIQYF
CDR3 DNA: TGCGCCAGCAGCTTTCGGGGACTAGCAGGTACCAAAAACATTCAGTACTTC
J gene: TRBJ2-4
D gene: TRBD2
clone size: -
V gene: TRBV5-1

CDR3 protein: CASSFGGYGEQFF
CDR3 DNA: TGTGCCAGCAGTTTTGGAGGTTACGGTGAGCAGTTCTTC
J gene: TRBJ2-1
D gene: -
clone size: -
V gene: TRBV27

CDR3 protein: CASSEGTTLPPYQETQYF
CDR3 DNA: TGTGCCAGCAGTGAGGGTACGACACTCCCCCCGTACCAAGAGACCCAGTACTTC
J gene: TRBJ2-5
D gene: -
clone size: -
V gene: TRBV2

CDR3 protein: CASSAGTSGAYEQYF
CDR3 DNA: TGCGCCAGCAGCGCAGGGACTAGCGGGGCCTACGAGCAGTACTTC
J gene: TRBJ2-7
D gene: TRBD2
clone size: few
V gene: TRBV10-1

CDR3 protein: CASSDGGPALHF
CDR3 DNA: TGTGCCAGCAGTGACGGGGGGCCGGCCCTCCACTTT
J gene: TRBJ1-6
D gene: -
clone size: -
V gene: TRBV6-1

CDR3 protein: CALRTGSTGELFF
CDR3 DNA: TGTGCCCTAAGGACAGGAAGTACCGGGGAGCTGTTTTTT
J gene: TRBJ2-2
D gene: TRBD1
clone size: few
V gene: TRBV7-8

CDR3 protein: CAWSLGQGGRNTIYF
CDR3 DNA: TGTGCCTGGAGTTTGGGACAGGGCGGGAGAAACACCATATATTTT
J gene: TRBJ1-3
D gene: TRBD1
clone size: -
V gene: TRBV30

CDR3 protein: CASSQLPKDLTGVHRQPQHF
CDR3 DNA: TGTGCCAGCAGCCAACTACCTAAGGACCTGACAGGGGTGCATAGGCAGCCCCAGCATTTT
J gene: TRBJ1-5
D gene: TRBD1
clone size: once
V gene: TRBV7-8

CDR3 protein: CASSLSLAGWDEQFF
CDR3 DNA: TGTGCCAGCAGTTTATCACTAGCGGGGTGGGATGAGCAGTTCTTC
J gene: TRBJ2-1
D gene: TRBD2
clone size: -
V gene: TRBV27

CDR3 protein: CASSSDSQQTVFTMHYTF
CDR3 DNA: TGCGCCAGCAGCTCGGACAGCCAACAGACCGTTTTCACAATGCACTACACCTTC
J gene: TRBJ1-2
D gene: -
clone size: -
V gene: TRBV4-1

CDR3 protein: CASSPSQGTTDTQYF
CDR3 DNA: TGCGCCAGCAGCCCTTCACAGGGGACCACAGATACGCAGTATTTT
J gene: TRBJ2-3
D gene: TRBD1
clone size: -
V gene: TRBV4-1

CDR3 protein: CASSLESLGPGTEAFF
CDR3 DNA: TGCGCCAGCAGCTTGGAGTCGTTGGGGCCGGGCACTGAAGCTTTCTTT
J gene: TRBJ1-1
D gene: -
clone size: -
V gene: TRBV5-1

CDR3 protein: CSASTTSGTGELFF
CDR3 DNA: TGCAGCGCCTCGACTACGTCGGGCACCGGGGAGCTGTTTTTT
J gene: TRBJ2-2
D gene: -
clone size: -
V gene: TRBV29-1

CDR3 protein: CASSDFQGGPEAFF
CDR3 DNA: TGTGCCAGCAGCGATTTTCAGGGAGGGCCTGAAGCTTTCTTT
J gene: TRBJ1-1
D gene: -
clone size: -
V gene: TRBV6-5

CDR3 protein: CSVEDLRGTYEQYF
CDR3 DNA: TGCAGCGTTGAAGATCTTAGGGGAACCTACGAGCAGTACTTC
J gene: TRBJ2-7
D gene: -
clone size: -
V gene: TRBV29-1

CDR3 protein: CASSLWQDSNQPQHF
CDR3 DNA: TGCGCCAGCAGCCTTTGGCAGGATAGCAATCAGCCCCAGCATTTT
J gene: TRBJ1-5
D gene: -
clone size: -
V gene: TRBV4-1

CDR3 protein: CASSYGGMETQYF
CDR3 DNA: TGTGCCAGCAGTTACGGGGGCATGGAGACCCAGTACTTC
J gene: TRBJ2-5
D gene: -
clone size: -
V gene: TRBV6-5

CDR3 protein: CASTTSRTEMNTEAFF
CDR3 DNA: TGTGCCAGCACCACCTCCAGGACAGAAATGAACACTGAAGCTTTCTTT
J gene: TRBJ1-1
D gene: -
clone size: -
V gene: TRBV7-8

CDR3 protein: CASSRGLAGEQYF
CDR3 DNA: TGTGCCAGTAGTAGAGGGCTGGCGGGCGAGCAGTACTTC
J gene: TRBJ2-7
D gene: -
clone size: -
V gene: TRBV19

CDR3 protein: CASSTVDSPLHF
CDR3 DNA: TGTGCCAGCAGCACAGTGGATTCACCCCTCCACTTT
J gene: TRBJ1-6
D gene: -
clone size: -
V gene: TRBV5-4

CDR3 protein: CASSDVQGLPTYEQYF
CDR3 DNA: TGTGCCAGCAGTGACGTACAGGGGCTTCCAACCTACGAGCAGTACTTC
J gene: TRBJ2-7
D gene: TRBD1
clone size: -
V gene: TRBV6-1

CDR3 protein: CASWTTATDTQYF
CDR3 DNA: TGTGCCAGTTGGACTACCGCCACAGATACGCAGTATTTT
J gene: TRBJ2-3
D gene: -
clone size: few
V gene: TRBV6-1

CDR3 protein: CASSSSHGGSYEQYF
CDR3 DNA: TGTGCCAGCAGCTCCTCACATGGCGGGTCCTACGAGCAGTACTTC
J gene: TRBJ2-7
D gene: -
clone size: -
V gene: TRBV11-2

CDR3 protein: CASSLDGGRGNGYTF
CDR3 DNA: TGTGCCAGCAGCTTAGACGGGGGGCGCGGGAATGGCTACACCTTC
J gene: TRBJ1-2
D gene: -
clone size: -
V gene: TRBV7-6

CDR3 protein: CASSLGDRVEKLFF
CDR3 DNA: TGTGCCAGCAGCTTAGGCGACAGGGTTGAAAAACTGTTTTTT
J gene: TRBJ1-4
D gene: TRBD1
clone size: -
V gene: TRBV11-2

CDR3 protein: CAWSQRQGMDEQYF
CDR3 DNA: TGTGCCTGGAGTCAGCGACAGGGGATGGACGAGCAGTACTTC
J gene: TRBJ2-7
D gene: TRBD1
clone size: -
V gene: TRBV30

CDR3 protein: CASSQAKGHYGYTF
CDR3 DNA: TGCGCCAGCAGCCAAGCGAAGGGGCACTATGGCTACACCTTC
J gene: TRBJ1-2
D gene: -
clone size: -
V gene: TRBV4-1